The TCR beta chain under discussion was sequenced for a study of B cell selection in AIRE deficiency. Produced via immunoSEQ multiplex PCR; TCRdb's table is partial and in-frame only. The repertoire consists of tens of thousands of clones, with about 95% occurring once and the leading ten covering around 0.17%. Sorting defined conventional CD4 T cells as CD4+CD127+. The clonotype was recovered from a human donor in good health. Sequencing was performed on CD4+CD127+ conventional T cells sorted from PBMCs.

The CDR3 loop reads CSVTPTGGGANVLTF. The DNA of the CDR3 is TGCAGCGTGACACCTACAGGCGGCGGGGCCAACGTCCTGACTTTC. V usage is TRBV29-1 and J usage is TRBJ2-6, with D possibly being TRBD1 (5 bases). The CDR3 has 15 amino acids. Germline loops: CDR1 SQVTM, CDR2 ANQGSEA. V dropped 6 bases and J dropped 4 bases, with 16 bases sitting between them. The whole variable domain, filled in from reference TRBV29-1 and TRBJ2-6, reads SAVISQKPSRDICQRGTSLTIQCQVDSQVTMMFWYRQQPGQSLTLIATANQGSEATYESGFVIDKFPISRPNLTFSTLTVSNMSPEDSSIYLCSVTPTGGGANVLTFGAGSRLTVL.